This T cell receptor beta chain is drawn from a study of blood T cell repertoires in COVID-19. Looking at the study overall: In each case, the material was cDNA or gDNA derived from T cells, B-cell-depleted T cells, or PBMCs.

Generated by immunoSEQ multiplex PCR, the TCRdb table keeps only in-frame clones and is missing some. The profile shows some 350,000 clones, 80% to 90% of them singletons. Participants came from under 30 US areas, aged about 18 to 95 years. The source of this sequence is a man between 18 and 35 years old who had recovered from COVID-19. The sample taken for sequencing was PBMCs or T cells enriched from blood (not recorded which).

CDR3 sequence: CASSRRDRRTEAFF. The CDR3 bases are TGTGCCAGCAGCCGTCGGGACAGGCGCACTGAAGCTTTCTTT. The chain carries TRBV28 and TRBJ1-1, with 8 positions matching TRBD1. Germline CDR1 reads MDHEN; CDR2 reads SYDVKM. CDR3 size: 14 residues. Trimming at V came to 6 bases and at J to 4 bases, leaving 7 bases not matched to a gene.